These 14 T cell receptor beta chains were sequenced from one sample in a study of cytomegalovirus exposure and HLA in healthy donors. Primers: 60 Vbeta forward and 13 Jbeta reverse. The table came from immunoSEQ multiplex PCR; TCRdb's copy has only in-frame clones and leaves some out. The table includes about 100,000 clones, about 80% detected once. The sequenced material came from PBMCs. These receptors came from a middle-aged man in good health and CMV-seropositive.

The chain has TRBV5-4 and TRBJ2-3; 11 bases line up with TRBD2. The CDR3 consists of 16 residues. Germline V gene sequence: CDR1 SGHNT, CDR2 YYREEE (reference sequence). Losses at the gene ends were 6 bases for V and 2 bases for J; bases not matched to a gene: 8. The CDR3 is CASKRGTSGYTDTQYF. Here the CDR3 DNA reads TGTGCCAGCAAGAGGGGGACTAGCGGTTACACAGATACGCAGTATTTT.

The chain uses TRBV6-5 and TRBJ2-7; 7 bases match TRBD2. J gave up 2 bases and V 4 bases, and 11 bases lay outside the gene matches. The CDR3 contains 16 residues. In germline, CDR1 is MNHEY, CDR2 SVGAGI. The DNA of the CDR3 is TGTGCCAGCAGTTCACTCGTAGCTAGCGGAACCTACGAGCAGTACTTC. Encoded protein: CASSSLVASGTYEQYF.

The chain combines TRBV5-8 with TRBJ1-1; D gene ambiguous. This CDR3 region has 14 residues. V lost 2 bases, J lost 1 base, and 9 bases lay in between. CDR1 is SGHTS and CDR2 is YDEGEE in the germline V gene. The CDR3 loop is CASSFGHRNTEAFF. In nucleotides, the CDR3 is TGTGCCAGCAGCTTCGGCCACAGGAACACTGAAGCTTTCTTT. Using reference TRBV5-8 and TRBJ1-1 for the parts outside the CDR3, the full variable domain is EAGVTQSPTHLIKTRGQQATLRCSPISGHTSVYWYQQALGLGLQFLLWYDEGEERNRGNFPPRFSGRQFPNYSSELNVNALELEDSALYLCASSFGHRNTEAFFGQGTRLTVV.

The rearrangement joins TRBV27 to TRBJ2-1; 7 bases are shared with TRBD1. The CDR3 loop spans 14 amino acids. Germline V gene data show CDR1 as MNHEY and CDR2 as SMNVEV (reference sequence). The V segment lost 4 bases and the J segment 6 bases; nucleotides outside the gene matches: 6. CDR3 nucleotides: TGTGCCAGCAGTTGGACAGGCTTTGGCAATGAGCAGTTCTTC. Protein: CASSWTGFGNEQFF.

The J gene is TRBJ2-5, the V gene TRBV7-2; maybe TRBD2 (6 bases). V lost 2 bases and J 5 bases, leaving 12 bases between the germline ends. Germline V CDR1 and CDR2: SGHTA, FQGNSA. The CDR3 sequence is 14 residues long. The CDR3: CASSLSGVEETQYF. The CDR3 region has the DNA TGTGCCAGCAGCTTATCGGGAGTAGAGGAGACCCAGTACTTC.

V is TRBV2 and J is TRBJ2-5; perhaps TRBD2 as D (5 bases). V gave up 4 bases and J gave up 4 bases, with 13 bases separating them. The length of the CDR3 is 14 residues. Germline loops: CDR1 SNHLY, CDR2 FYNNEI. CDR3 loop: CASSVNGVGETQYF. CDR3 nucleotides: TGTGCCAGCAGTGTAAACGGGGTCGGAGAGACCCAGTACTTC. The variable domain in full, completed from reference TRBV2 and TRBJ2-5, reads EPEVTQTPSHQVTQMGQEVILRCVPISNHLYFYWYRQILGQKVEFLVSFYNNEISEKSEIFDDQFSVERPDGSNFTLKIRSTKLEDSAMYFCASSVNGVGETQYFGPGTRLLVL.

This chain links TRBV4-1 with TRBJ1-2; maybe TRBD1 (6 bases). V lost 1 base and J 0 bases, leaving 12 bases between the germline ends. Per the germline V gene, CDR1 is MGHRA and CDR2 is YSYEKL. The CDR3 extends over 16 amino acids. CDR3: CASSQGHRETNYGYTF. CDR3 in DNA: TGCGCCAGCAGCCAAGGTCACAGGGAGACTAACTATGGCTACACCTTC.

The rearrangement uses TRBV5-1 and TRBJ2-1; no firm D call. The CDR3 extends over 15 amino acids. In germline, CDR1 is SGHRS, CDR2 YFSETQ. Trimming shortened V by 0 bases and J by 6 bases, and 13 bases separated the two germline ends. CDR3 nucleotides: TGCGCCAGCAGCTTGGCGACTCCGTTATTCAATGAGCAGTTCTTC. Amino acids: CASSLATPLFNEQFF.

This clone appeared once. V is TRBV7-8 and J is TRBJ2-1; D is perhaps TRBD1 (6 bases). The CDR3 loop spans 16 amino acids. The germline V gene encodes CDR1 SGHVS and CDR2 FQNEAQ. V was pared by 5 bases and J by 0 bases, with 14 bases between. This CDR3 reads CASSPQGLGSYNEQFF. CDR3 in DNA: TGTGCCAGCAGCCCTCAGGGGTTAGGCTCCTACAATGAGCAGTTCTTC.

This chain uses TRBV6-5 with TRBJ2-7; a possible D gene is TRBD1 (5 bases). Germline V gives CDR1 MNHEY, CDR2 SVGAGI. The V end was cut by 6 bases, the J end by 0 bases, with 12 bases between. CDR3 size: 14 residues. CDR3 region: CASRTYRSSYEQYF. DNA of the CDR3: TGTGCCAGCAGGACCTACAGGAGCTCCTACGAGCAGTACTTC.

The chain links TRBV12-5 to TRBJ2-2; 13 bases map to TRBD2. Germline values: CDR1 LGHNT, CDR2 FRNRAP. The CDR3 has 17 amino acids. V dropped 1 base and J dropped 2; count of bases not matched to a gene: 1. Written as DNA, the CDR3 is TGTGCTAGTGGTTTGGGACTAGCGGGGGGAAACACCGGGGAGCTGTTTTTT. It yields the protein CASGLGLAGGNTGELFF.

The V call is TRBV5-5, the J call TRBJ1-2; a weak D match, TRBD1 (6 bases). The CDR3 covers 14 residues. Germline V gives CDR1 SGHKS, CDR2 YYEKEE (reference sequence). V was trimmed by 1 base and J by 4 bases, leaving 11 bases between them. This CDR3 is CASSLPWTAYGYTF. The CDR3 DNA follows: TGTGCCAGCAGCTTGCCGTGGACAGCCTATGGCTACACCTTC.

The V gene is TRBV10-3, the J gene TRBJ1-1; D perhaps matches TRBD1 (6 bases). Trimming cost V 4 bases and J 5 bases, with 14 bases left between them. CDR1 is ENHRY and CDR2 is SYGVKD in the germline V gene. The CDR3 runs 14 residues. CDR3 sequence: CAISVRGRVTEAFF. CDR3 nucleotide sequence: TGTGCCATCAGTGTCAGGGGAAGGGTGACTGAAGCTTTCTTT.

This clone showed up just once. The genes are TRBV7-9 and TRBJ2-3, with D unresolved. The germline gives CDR1 SEHNR, CDR2 FQNEAQ (reference sequence). The CDR3 covers 12 residues. V lost 6 bases and J 5 bases, leaving 9 bases between the germline ends. CDR3 nucleotide sequence: TGTGCCAGCAGACGTAGCCTAGATACGCAGTATTTT. As protein: CASRRSLDTQYF.